This section outlines one T cell receptor (beta chain) sequence together with its context. Which antigen it targets is not known. One junction end does not reproduce the germline sequence, and a read error may be involved. CDR1 MDHEN and CDR2 SYDVKM are derived from the germline V gene. Including cysteine and phenylalanine, the CDR3 has 15 amino acids. Just CDR3 DNA is preserved here, 45 bases in frame from base 1. This entry is derived from a study of tumor and adjacent non-tumor tissue in lung cancer (dated by TCRdb to 2017 to 2018). With respect to the entire study: Patients with adenocarcinoma (12), squamous cell carcinoma (2) and small cell lung cancer (1) were included in the cohort. Among the approximately 15 patients, ages ranged from roughly 30 to 85 years, 10 were men and 5 were women, and disease was TNM stage I to III. Sequencing produced fewer than 150,000,000 productive TCRbeta reads in total, an average of approximately 4.5 million reads per sample. Using bulk TCRbeta repertoires from 15 lung cancer patients, the study set lung tumor tissue side by side with matched distant non-tumor lung tissue. About 30 paired specimens, one tumor and one normal lung sample per patient, were profiled by TCRbeta CDR3 sequencing. Broader findings and caveats from the paper: Younger patients had significantly higher TCR diversity, and higher tumor TCR diversity was associated with shorter overall and disease-free survival. A significantly larger cumulative share of the repertoire was made up by the top 100 clones in normal lung than in tumor tissue. Tumor tissue showed significantly higher TCR diversity (inverse Simpson) than normal lung tissue, at roughly 430 vs 170 (P = 0.0075, Mann-Whitney U test). Neither the sequencing platform nor unique molecular identifiers are mentioned in the methods. The cohort had only around 14 patients, and the authors noted that larger samples and more detailed clinical data are needed. Peripheral blood was not sequenced, so blood TCRbeta repertoires in these lung cancer patients were not examined.

To prepare the library, multiplex PCR was applied. Sequencing took place on an Illumina HiSeq 2500. TCRbeta libraries were built by three rounds of nested PCR using primers (Table S4), following protocols modified from ARM-PCR. Before sequencing, PCR products of 200-500 bp were cut from the gel and purified using the QIAquick gel extraction kit. Turning to the authors' computational methods: Reads were cleaned with Trimmomatic, merged with FLASH into complete CDR3 sequences, and assigned to V(D)J germline segments with MiTCR. VDJtools was used to compute clonal diversity as the inverse Simpson's index. Productive reads were defined as in-frame sequences without a premature stop codon. TCRdb handled the public reads itself, with Q25 trimming in fastp and clone calling in MiXCR, and kept productive beta chains. A single entry per CDR3 protein holds the most common genes and DNA from its merged rows. None of the V and J calls come from the authors' own analysis; TCRdb made them. Here the sample has 100,000 to 150,000 distinct CDR3 sequences; 66% occur a single time. 9.5% to 15% of the sample goes to the ten largest clones.

Bulk unsorted tissue served as the source for RNA extraction, and RNA quality was assessed using a NanoDrop ND-1000 and an Agilent 2100. The donors were newly diagnosed lung cancer patients admitted for thoracic surgery in China from August to November 2014 who had not received prior chemotherapy. Patients who had received previous radiotherapy or chemotherapy, or who had another concurrent cancer, were excluded from the study. Surgical tissue pieces of about 1-2.1 cm3 were preserved in RNAlater solution and stored at -80 °C until use. The sequence joins TRBV28 to TRBJ2-2, with the D gene call left open. The origin of this receptor is a man between 25 and 39 years old with non-small cell lung cancer. Sample: lung tumor tissue. CDR3 protein: CDSTSYTVNTGELFF. At the DNA level, the sequence is TGTGACAGCACCTCTTATACGGTGAACACCGGGGAGCTGTTTTTT.